These 30 T cell receptor beta chains were sequenced from one sample in a study of shared clonotypes between healthy human individuals. Sequencing used immunoSEQ multiplex PCR; TCRdb keeps in-frame clones, though not all of them. The sample includes a few million clones, more than 90% of them seen just once. The sample comprised naive CD4+ T cells sorted from blood. Subset of the sample: CD45RA+ positively selected. These receptors all stem from a young man in good health.

The J gene is TRBJ2-2, the V gene TRBV6-6; D uncertain. V was trimmed by 6 bases and J by 6 bases, leaving 8 bases between them. CDR3 length equals 12 residues. The V gene's germline CDR1 is MNHNY and CDR2 SVGAGI (reference sequence). Here the CDR3 DNA reads TGTGCCAGCAGGGACGGTTCCGGGGAGCTGTTTTTT. It specifies CASRDGSGELFF.

The chain carries TRBV2 and TRBJ2-5, with D maybe TRBD2 (5 bases). TRBJ2-7 matches the DNA end more closely, so the J call is doubtful. Germline V CDR1 and CDR2: SNHLY, FYNNEI. The CDR3 spans 12 residues. CDR3 amino acids: CASSTTTYEQYF. In nucleotides, the CDR3 is TGTGCCAGTTCGACTACTACCTACGAGCAGTACTTC.

The J gene is TRBJ1-3, the V gene TRBV7-8; no reliable D call. V shed 3 bases and J shed 1 base, with 10 bases lying between them. From germline, CDR1 is SGHVS and CDR2 FQNEAQ. The CDR3 consists of 15 residues. CDR3 in DNA: TGTGCCAGCAGCTTGGCACCGGTATCTGGAAACACCATATATTTT. As protein: CASSLAPVSGNTIYF.

This clone came up once. V and J are TRBV27 and TRBJ2-7; TRBD1 agrees at 8 bases. Germline CDR1 MNHEY, CDR2 SMNVEV (reference sequence). This CDR3 contains 14 residues. The J segment lost 5 bases and the V segment lost 6 bases, leaving 9 bases of the junction unmatched. CDR3 DNA: TGTGCCAGCAGACGAATGGACAGGGACCACGAGCAGTACTTC. Protein product: CASRRMDRDHEQYF.

Remarks on this clone: This same CDR3 is encoded by further DNA sequences in the sample. V usage is TRBV7-2 and J usage is TRBJ2-1, with TRBD2 identical over 8 bases. This CDR3 region has 16 residues. After removal of 1 base from V and 4 bases from J, the junction contained 6 bases not matched to a gene. Germline V gene lookup returns CDR1 SGHTA and CDR2 FQGNSA. In nucleotides, the CDR3 is TGTGCCAGCAGCTTAGTCGCGGGAGGAAGTTACAATGAGCAGTTCTTC. Its protein is CASSLVAGGSYNEQFF.

The gene calls are TRBV11-2 and TRBJ2-2, with unresolved D. Deletions cut 5 bases from V and 0 bases from J, with 10 bases between. The germline V gene encodes CDR1 SGHAT and CDR2 FQNNGV. The CDR3 is 15 residues long. The CDR3 spells CASSSRSANTGELFF. For the CDR3, the DNA is TGTGCCAGCAGCAGCAGGTCCGCGAACACCGGGGAGCTGTTTTTT.

J is TRBJ1-2 and V is TRBV2; 9 bases map to TRBD1. The CDR3 runs 14 residues. The germline CDR1 and CDR2 sequences are SNHLY and FYNNEI. V dropped 4 bases and J dropped 5; count of bases not matched to a gene: 5. CDR3 sequence: CASSVGTGPYGYTF. As DNA, the CDR3 is TGTGCCAGCAGTGTGGGGACAGGGCCATATGGCTACACCTTC.

This chain uses TRBV7-2 with TRBJ1-4; D is uncertain. CDR3 length equals 12 residues. The germline gives CDR1 SGHTA, CDR2 FQGNSA. Trimming stripped 5 bases from V and 7 bases from J, with 8 bases between. CDR3 residues: CASSRVGEKLFF. The CDR3 coding sequence is TGTGCCAGCAGCAGGGTGGGTGAAAAACTGTTTTTT.

This chain links TRBV4-1 with TRBJ1-6; D ambiguous. The CDR3 is 14 amino acids. Germline V lookup: CDR1 MGHRA, CDR2 YSYEKL. Trimming took off 4 bases at V and 4 bases at J, with 8 bases between the two ends. The CDR3 DNA is TGCGCCAGCAGCCGGGAAGGGTATAATTCACCCCTCCACTTT. It encodes CASSREGYNSPLHF.

The rearrangement joins TRBV9 to TRBJ2-2, with 10 bases aligning to TRBD1. This CDR3 spans 15 amino acids. Trimming cost V 4 bases and J 5 bases; bases outside gene matches: 5. The V gene's germline CDR1 is SGDLS and CDR2 YYNGEE. The CDR3: CASSLRDRGTGELFF. CDR3 sequence (DNA): TGTGCCAGCAGCCTGAGGGACAGGGGAACCGGGGAGCTGTTTTTT.

The chain joins TRBV28 to TRBJ1-4; TRBD1 might be the D (5 bases). The V gene lost 4 bases and the J gene lost 2 bases, with 11 bases spanning the gap. The CDR3 length is 15 residues. Germline V lookup: CDR1 MDHEN, CDR2 SYDVKM. The CDR3 DNA reads TGTGCCAGCAGTTCACCCGGGGACACTAATGAAAAACTGTTTTTT. Translated, it gives CASSSPGDTNEKLFF.

The chain has TRBV6-5 and TRBJ1-1, with D possibly TRBD1 on 5 matching bases. The germline gives CDR1 MNHEY, CDR2 SVGAGI. The CDR3 covers 14 residues. Trimming removed 6 bases at V and 1 base at J, with 12 bases between. The CDR3 here is CASRRQRQNTEAFF. The CDR3, as DNA: TGTGCCAGCAGGAGACAGAGACAGAACACTGAAGCTTTCTTT.

The chain uses TRBV10-1 and TRBJ2-7; D gene uncertain. CDR1 WNHNN and CDR2 SYGVQD come from the germline V gene (reference sequence). The CDR3 runs to 13 residues. V was shortened by 6 bases and J by 7 bases, with 16 bases between the two germline ends. The CDR3 spells CASRRPILREQYF. CDR3 nucleotide sequence: TGCGCCAGCAGGAGACCTATTCTCCGGGAGCAGTACTTC.

A few counts support this clone. The V call is TRBV4-2, the J call TRBJ2-2; D is possibly TRBD2 (5 bases). CDR3 length equals 15 residues. From germline, CDR1 is LGHNA and CDR2 YNFKEQ. Trimming removed 0 bases at V and 9 bases at J, with 14 bases between. The CDR3 is CASSQDGARGRELFF. CDR3 coding DNA: TGTGCCAGCAGCCAAGATGGCGCCCGGGGAAGGGAGCTGTTTTTT.

Notes on this clone: Within the sample, other DNA sequences also encode this same CDR3. V gene TRBV30 combines with J gene TRBJ2-7; 11 positions match TRBD1. The CDR3 consists of 12 residues. V was pared by 5 bases and J by 6 bases, with 3 bases of the junction left unmatched. The germline V gene has CDR1 GTSNPN and CDR2 SVGIG (reference sequence). The CDR3 sequence is CAWGQGAGEQYF. The CDR3 DNA is TGTGCCTGGGGACAGGGGGCCGGCGAGCAGTACTTC.

The gene calls are TRBV6-5 and TRBJ1-4, with D perhaps TRBD1 (5 bases). Trimming removed 7 bases from V and 4 bases from J, with 16 bases in between. CDR1 MNHEY and CDR2 SVGAGI come from the germline V gene. CDR3 length: 15 residues. The CDR3 here is CASTRSWGGNEKLFF. Here the CDR3 DNA reads TGTGCCAGCACTCGCTCCTGGGGGGGTAATGAAAAACTGTTTTTT.

V is TRBV14 and J is TRBJ2-7; 10 nucleotides align to TRBD1. Germline lookup yields CDR1 SGHDN and CDR2 FVKESK. The ends lost 1 base at V and 9 bases at J; junction bases unmatched: 9. The CDR3 sequence is 15 residues long. CDR3 in amino acids: CASSQAGTGVLRQYF. CDR3 DNA: TGTGCCAGCAGCCAAGCCGGGACAGGGGTGTTACGGCAGTACTTC.

The V and J genes are TRBV5-6 and TRBJ2-2, with 10 bases identical to TRBD2. V lost 0 bases and J lost 7; bases outside the gene matches: 3. Germline V CDR1 and CDR2: SGHDT, YYEEEE. The CDR3 is 15 amino acids. For the CDR3, the DNA is TGTGCCAGCAGCTTGGGGCTAGCGGGAGTCGGGGAGCTGTTTTTT. Translating it yields CASSLGLAGVGELFF.

J is TRBJ1-2 and V is TRBV27; D possibly corresponds to TRBD1 (5 bases). This CDR3 has 14 amino acids. Germline V gives CDR1 MNHEY, CDR2 SMNVEV (reference sequence). Trimming took 3 bases from V and 3 from J, leaving 11 bases between them. The CDR3 nucleotides read TGTGCCAGCAGTTTGGGGGGGGGTTACTATGGCTACACCTTC. Its translation: CASSLGGGYYGYTF.

CDR3 in DNA: TGCGCCAGCAGCTTGCCCGGGACAAACACCTACGAGCAGTACTTC. Its protein is CASSLPGTNTYEQYF. The gene calls are TRBV5-1 and TRBJ2-7; D possibly corresponds to TRBD1 (6 bases). CDR1 and CDR2 (germline): SGHRS, YFSETQ. The V gene lost 1 base and the J gene lost 2 bases, with 13 bases spanning the gap. CDR3 length equals 15 residues. Looking up the rest from reference TRBV5-1 and TRBJ2-7 gives the full variable domain: KAGVTQTPRYLIKTRGQQVTLSCSPISGHRSVSWYQQTPGQGLQFLFEYFSETQRNKGNFPGRFSGRQFSNSRSEMNVSTLELGDSALYLCASSLPGTNTYEQYFGPGTRLTVT.

The chain joins TRBV2 to TRBJ2-7, with D tentatively TRBD2 (6 bases). V lost 1 base to trimming and J lost 3 bases, with 10 bases between them. Germline V gene lookup returns CDR1 SNHLY and CDR2 FYNNEI. The CDR3 has 14 residues. The CDR3 is CASSEVRGYYEQYF. For the CDR3, the DNA is TGTGCCAGCAGTGAAGTGCGGGGTTACTACGAGCAGTACTTC. The full variable domain, rest sourced from reference TRBV2 and TRBJ2-7, is EPEVTQTPSHQVTQMGQEVILRCVPISNHLYFYWYRQILGQKVEFLVSFYNNEISEKSEIFDDQFSVERPDGSNFTLKIRSTKLEDSAMYFCASSEVRGYYEQYFGPGTRLTVT.

This clone was seen a handful of times. This chain links TRBV12-2 with TRBJ2-7; the D segment call TRBD2 is taken from the table without a DNA check. TRBV12-2 is noted as a pseudogene. This CDR3 contains 16 residues. In DNA form, the CDR3 reads TGTGCAAGTCGCTTAGGTCCTAGCGGGACTGACTACGAGCAGTACTTC. The encoded protein is CASRLGPSGTDYEQYF.

This clone was detected only a few times. This chain connects TRBV2 to TRBJ1-1, with 11 bases lining up with TRBD1. The CDR3 sequence is 15 residues long. CDR1 and CDR2 from the germline V gene are SNHLY and FYNNEI. V was clipped by 5 bases and J by 5 bases; unmatched bases: 7. The CDR3 is CASSTGTGGRTEAFF. The CDR3, as DNA: TGTGCCAGCAGTACCGGGACAGGGGGGAGGACTGAAGCTTTCTTT.

The V call is TRBV29-1, the J call TRBJ2-1; possible D gene TRBD1, 6 bases. V gave up 7 bases and J gave up 0 bases, with 16 bases separating them. Germline CDR1 and CDR2: SQVTM and ANQGSEA. The CDR3 length is 15 residues. CDR3 DNA: TGCAGCGCCCCAGGACAGCCTAGCTCCTACAATGAGCAGTTCTTC. As protein: CSAPGQPSSYNEQFF.

The chain links TRBV4-1 to TRBJ2-1; 8 bases are a match to TRBD1. The CDR3 runs 15 residues. The germline gives CDR1 MGHRA, CDR2 YSYEKL. Trimming removed 4 bases from V and 2 bases from J; junction bases left unmatched: 4. CDR3 in amino acids: CASSPQTGAYNEQFF. CDR3 DNA sequence: TGCGCCAGCAGCCCACAGACAGGGGCCTACAATGAGCAGTTCTTC.

The V call is TRBV9, the J call TRBJ2-5, with TRBD2 identical over 9 bases. Unmatched junction bases numbered 6, after V lost 4 bases and J lost 2 bases. In germline, CDR1 is SGDLS, CDR2 YYNGEE. The CDR3 totals 15 residues. CDR3 loop: CASSTSGWGQETQYF. The CDR3 DNA reads as TGTGCCAGCAGCACTAGCGGGTGGGGACAAGAGACCCAGTACTTC.

The genes are TRBV6-5 and TRBJ2-1, with TRBD2 identical over 8 bases. The germline CDR1 and CDR2 sequences are MNHEY and SVGAGI. The V and J ends lost 8 bases and 6 bases, in that order; junction bases with no gene match: 12. The CDR3 covers 15 residues. The CDR3 DNA follows: TGTGCCAGCTCCTCCCAGGGACTAGTAGGCAATGAGCAGTTCTTC. Protein sequence: CASSSQGLVGNEQFF.

V usage is TRBV27 and J usage is TRBJ1-6; maybe TRBD1 (6 bases). This CDR3 region has 16 residues. Per the germline V gene, CDR1 is MNHEY and CDR2 is SMNVEV (reference sequence). The V end was cut by 3 bases, the J end by 0 bases, with 9 bases between. The CDR3 loop is CASSFTGSSYNSPLHF. The CDR3 nucleotides read TGTGCCAGCAGTTTTACAGGGAGCTCCTATAATTCACCCCTCCACTTT.

Worth noting for this clone: Other nucleotide sequences from this sample produce the same CDR3. The chain uses TRBV19 and TRBJ1-5; 7 bases map to TRBD1. The germline gives CDR1 LNHDA, CDR2 SQIVND (reference sequence). The CDR3 consists of 16 residues. The V gene end was trimmed by 1 base and the J gene end by 1 base; junction bases not matched to a gene: 4. The CDR3 loop is CASSIGQGGSNQPQHF. DNA for the CDR3: TGTGCCAGTAGTATAGGACAGGGAGGGAGCAATCAGCCCCAGCATTTT.

This clone showed up just a few times. The V and J genes are TRBV29-1 and TRBJ1-1; a possible D gene is TRBD1 (5 bases). Germline V gene data show CDR1 as SQVTM and CDR2 as ANQGSEA. V lost 1 base to trimming and J lost 1 base, with 10 bases between them. The length of the CDR3 is 14 residues. DNA for the CDR3: TGCAGCGTTGAAGTCCAGGGAACGAACACTGAAGCTTTCTTT. Translating it yields CSVEVQGTNTEAFF.